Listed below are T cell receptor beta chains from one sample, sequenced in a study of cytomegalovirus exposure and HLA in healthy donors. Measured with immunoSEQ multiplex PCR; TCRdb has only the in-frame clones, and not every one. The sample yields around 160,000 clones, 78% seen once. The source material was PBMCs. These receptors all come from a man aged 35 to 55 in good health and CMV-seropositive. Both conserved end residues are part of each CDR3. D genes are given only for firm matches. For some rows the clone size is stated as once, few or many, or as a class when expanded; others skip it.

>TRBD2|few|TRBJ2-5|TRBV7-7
TGTGCCAGCAGCTTAGCGGGAGGGCCGGGAGAGACCCAGTACTTC
CASSLAGGPGETQYF
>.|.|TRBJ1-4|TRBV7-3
TGTGCCAGCAGCCTTAATCCGGGGGAAAAACTTTTTTTT
CASSLNPGEKLFF
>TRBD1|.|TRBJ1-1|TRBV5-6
TGTGCCAGCAGGGCCGGGGGACAGGGGAGCACTGAAGCTTTCTTT
CASRAGGQGSTEAFF
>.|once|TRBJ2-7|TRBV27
TGTGCCAGCAGTTTGCACGGAGGCTACGAGCAGTACTTC
CASSLHGGYEQYF
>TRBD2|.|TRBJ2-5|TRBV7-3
TGTGCCAGCAGCATCCTGGGAGGGCCGGGGGAGACCCAGTACTTC
CASSILGGPGETQYF
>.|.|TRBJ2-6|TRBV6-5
TGTGCCAGCAGAAGGAGCTCTGGGGCCAACGTCCTGACTTTC
CASRRSSGANVLTF
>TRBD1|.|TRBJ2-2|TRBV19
TGTGCCAGTATCCCCACCTCGGGACAGGGGGTACCTAACACCGGGGAGCTGTTTTTT
CASIPTSGQGVPNTGELFF
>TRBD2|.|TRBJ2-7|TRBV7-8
TGTGCCAGCAGCTTAGGTGGGACTAACGAGCAGTACTTC
CASSLGGTNEQYF
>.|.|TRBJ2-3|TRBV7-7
TGTGCCAGCAGCTTACGTGGCGGGATTAGCACAGATACGCAGTATTTT
CASSLRGGISTDTQYF
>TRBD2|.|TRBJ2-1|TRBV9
TGTGCCAGCAGCCTCGGACTAGCGGGAGGCAATGAGCAGTTCTTC
CASSLGLAGGNEQFF
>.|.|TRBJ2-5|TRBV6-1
TGTGCCAGCAGTTGGGGCCCGAACCAAGAGACCCAGTACTTC
CASSWGPNQETQYF
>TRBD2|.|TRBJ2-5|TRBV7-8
TGTGCCAGCAGCTGGGGGCCAGCGGGGGTTCAAGAGACCCAGTACTTC
CASSWGPAGVQETQYF
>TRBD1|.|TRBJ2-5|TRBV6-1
TGTGCCAGCGTAACAGGGGGTAAAGAGACCCAGTACTTC
CASVTGGKETQYF
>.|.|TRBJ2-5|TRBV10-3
TGTGCCACCCAGGACAGCCTCCAAGAGACCCAGTACTTC
CATQDSLQETQYF
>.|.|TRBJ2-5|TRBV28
TGTGCCGCCGGGTTGGAGACCCAGTACTTC
CAAGLETQYF
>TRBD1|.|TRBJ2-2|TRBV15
TGTGCCACCATCCAGCTATCGGGACAGGGTGGGACCGGGGAGCTGTTTTTT
CATIQLSGQGGTGELFF
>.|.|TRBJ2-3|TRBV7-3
TGTGCCAGCAGCCGTAGCTCCGTTTTTGATACGCAGTATTTT
CASSRSSVFDTQYF
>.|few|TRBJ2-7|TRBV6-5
TGTGCCAGCAGTTCCCCCAGCGGGTCCTACGAGCAGTACTTC
CASSSPSGSYEQYF
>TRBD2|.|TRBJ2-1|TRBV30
TGTGCCCGCATAGCGGGAGTTAACTACAATGAGCAGTTCTTC
CARIAGVNYNEQFF
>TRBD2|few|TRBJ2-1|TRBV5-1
TGCGCCAGCAGCCCCGGGACTAGCGGGAGGGCCGCGTCAGGTGAGCAGTTCTTC
CASSPGTSGRAASGEQFF
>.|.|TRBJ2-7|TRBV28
TGTGCCAGCAGTTTGGGCAGGGATTACGAGCAGTACTTC
CASSLGRDYEQYF
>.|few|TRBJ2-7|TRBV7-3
TGTGCCAGCAGCTTAGGCGGGATATCCTACGAGCAGTACTTC
CASSLGGISYEQYF
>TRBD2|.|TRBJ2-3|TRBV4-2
TGTGCCAGCAGCCAAACCGGGGCAGCGGGAGGCACAGATACGCAGTATTTT
CASSQTGAAGGTDTQYF
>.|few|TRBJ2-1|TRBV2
TGTGCCAGCAGTGACGACAGTAATGAGCAGTTCTTC
CASSDDSNEQFF
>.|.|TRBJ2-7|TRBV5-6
TGTGCCAGCAGCTTCGACAGCTACGAGCAGTACTTC
CASSFDSYEQYF
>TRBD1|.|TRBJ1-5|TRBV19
TGTGCCAGTAGCGGACAGGTTTCCAATCAGCCCCAGCATTTT
CASSGQVSNQPQHF
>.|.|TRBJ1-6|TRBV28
TGTGCCAGCAGTTTAGCCCGGCCAGGCCTGAATTCACCCCTCCACTTT
CASSLARPGLNSPLHF